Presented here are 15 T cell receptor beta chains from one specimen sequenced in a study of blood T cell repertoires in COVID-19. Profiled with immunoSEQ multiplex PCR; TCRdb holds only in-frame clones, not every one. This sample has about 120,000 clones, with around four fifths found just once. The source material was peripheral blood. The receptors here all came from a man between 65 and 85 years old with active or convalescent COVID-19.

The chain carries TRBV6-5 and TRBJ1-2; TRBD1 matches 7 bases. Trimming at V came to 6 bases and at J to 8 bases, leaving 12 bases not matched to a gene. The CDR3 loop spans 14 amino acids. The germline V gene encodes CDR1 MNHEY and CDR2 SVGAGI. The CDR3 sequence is CASSPANRGRGYTF. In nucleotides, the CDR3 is TGTGCCAGCAGCCCCGCCAACAGGGGCAGAGGCTACACCTTC.

CDR3 sequence reads: CASSLEGAYRELFF. The CDR3 DNA sequence: TGTGCCAGCAGCTTAGAAGGGGCGTACCGGGAGCTGTTTTTT. The chain carries TRBV11-2 and TRBJ2-2, with D possibly being TRBD1 (5 bases). The CDR3 totals 14 residues. CDR1 is SGHAT, CDR2 FQNNGV, per germline. With 0 bases removed from V and 9 bases from J, the gap between germline ends came to 11 bases.

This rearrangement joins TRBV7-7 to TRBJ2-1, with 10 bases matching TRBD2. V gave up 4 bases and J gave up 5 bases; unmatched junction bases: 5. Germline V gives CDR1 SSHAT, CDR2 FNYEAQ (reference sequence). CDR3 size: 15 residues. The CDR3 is CASSSSSGSNNEQFF. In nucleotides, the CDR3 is TGTGCCAGCAGCTCATCTAGCGGGAGTAACAATGAGCAGTTCTTC.

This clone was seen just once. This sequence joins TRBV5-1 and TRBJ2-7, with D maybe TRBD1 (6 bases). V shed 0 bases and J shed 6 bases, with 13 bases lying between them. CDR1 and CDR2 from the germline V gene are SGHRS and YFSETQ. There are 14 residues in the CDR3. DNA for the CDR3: TGCGCCAGCAGCTTGGTCCAGGGGTTGAGCGAGCAGTACTTC. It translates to CASSLVQGLSEQYF. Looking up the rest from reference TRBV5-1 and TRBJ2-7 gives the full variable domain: KAGVTQTPRYLIKTRGQQVTLSCSPISGHRSVSWYQQTPGQGLQFLFEYFSETQRNKGNFPGRFSGRQFSNSRSEMNVSTLELGDSALYLCASSLVQGLSEQYFGPGTRLTVT.

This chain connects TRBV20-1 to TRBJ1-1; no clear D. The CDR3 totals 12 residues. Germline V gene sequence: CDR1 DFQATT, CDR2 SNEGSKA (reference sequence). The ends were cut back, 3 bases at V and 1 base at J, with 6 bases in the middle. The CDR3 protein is CSASSGNTEAFF. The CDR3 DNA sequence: TGCAGTGCTAGTTCAGGGAACACTGAAGCTTTCTTT.

The CDR3 nucleotides read TGTGCCAGCAGCCGGGATTCAAGGAACACTGAAGCTTTCTTT. Translated: CASSRDSRNTEAFF. The J gene is TRBJ1-1, the V gene TRBV9; D is uncertain. Germline CDR1 and CDR2: SGDLS and YYNGEE. CDR3 length: 14 residues. V was trimmed by 4 bases and J by 1 base, leaving 11 bases between them.

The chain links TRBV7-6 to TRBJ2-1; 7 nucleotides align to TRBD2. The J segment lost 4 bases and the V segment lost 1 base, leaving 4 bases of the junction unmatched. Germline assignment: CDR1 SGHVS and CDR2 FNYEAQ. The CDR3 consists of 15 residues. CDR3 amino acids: CASSLGSGFYNEQFF. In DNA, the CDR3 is TGTGCCAGCAGCTTAGGTAGCGGGTTTTACAATGAGCAGTTCTTC.

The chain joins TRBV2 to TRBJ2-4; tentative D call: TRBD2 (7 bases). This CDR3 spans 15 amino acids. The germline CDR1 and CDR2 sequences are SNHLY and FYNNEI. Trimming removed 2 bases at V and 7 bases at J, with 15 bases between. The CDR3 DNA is TGTGCCAGCAGTGAAAGGGGGGGCGGAAACAACATTCAGTACTTC. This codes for CASSERGGGNNIQYF.

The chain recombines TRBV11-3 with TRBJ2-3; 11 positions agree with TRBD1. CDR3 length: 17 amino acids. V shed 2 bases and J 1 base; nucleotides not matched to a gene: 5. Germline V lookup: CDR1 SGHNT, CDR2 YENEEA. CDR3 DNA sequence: TGTGCCAGCAGCTTATGGACAGGGGGCGCAGGCACAGATACGCAGTATTTT. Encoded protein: CASSLWTGGAGTDTQYF.

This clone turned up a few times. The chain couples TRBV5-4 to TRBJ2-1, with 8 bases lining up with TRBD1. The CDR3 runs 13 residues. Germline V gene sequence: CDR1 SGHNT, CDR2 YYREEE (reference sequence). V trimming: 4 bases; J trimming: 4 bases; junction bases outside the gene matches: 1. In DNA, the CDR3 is TGTGCCAGCAGCCGACAGGGGTACAATGAGCAGTTCTTC. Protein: CASSRQGYNEQFF.

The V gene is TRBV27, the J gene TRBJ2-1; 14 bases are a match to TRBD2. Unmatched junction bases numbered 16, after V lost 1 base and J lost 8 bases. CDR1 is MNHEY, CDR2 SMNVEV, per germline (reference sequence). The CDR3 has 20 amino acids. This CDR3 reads CASSLWLRWGTSGSQHEQFF. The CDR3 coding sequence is TGTGCCAGCAGTTTATGGTTACGGTGGGGGACTAGCGGGAGTCAACATGAGCAGTTCTTC.

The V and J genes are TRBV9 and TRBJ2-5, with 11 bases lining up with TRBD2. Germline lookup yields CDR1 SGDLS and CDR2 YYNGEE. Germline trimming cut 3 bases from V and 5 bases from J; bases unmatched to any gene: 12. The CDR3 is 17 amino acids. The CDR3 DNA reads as TGTGCCAGCAGCGCAACTAGCGGGGGACCAACCGGTGAGACCCAGTACTTC. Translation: CASSATSGGPTGETQYF.

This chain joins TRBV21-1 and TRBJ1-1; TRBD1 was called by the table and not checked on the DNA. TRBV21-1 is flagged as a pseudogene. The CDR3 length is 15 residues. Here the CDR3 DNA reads TGTGCCAGCAGCAAAGAAGTGGGGCGGAACACTGAAGCTTTCTTT. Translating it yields CASSKEVGRNTEAFF.

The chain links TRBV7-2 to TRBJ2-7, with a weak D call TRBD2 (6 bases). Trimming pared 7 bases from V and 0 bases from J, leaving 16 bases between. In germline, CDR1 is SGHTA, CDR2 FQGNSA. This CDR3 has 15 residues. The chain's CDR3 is CASNWGMGGSYEQYF. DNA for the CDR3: TGTGCCAGCAACTGGGGAATGGGGGGCTCCTACGAGCAGTACTTC. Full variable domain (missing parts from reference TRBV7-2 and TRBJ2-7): GAGVSQSPSNKVTEKGKDVELRCDPISGHTALYWYRQSLGQGLEFLIYFQGNSAPDKSGLPSDRFSAERTGGSVSTLTIQRTQQEDSAVYLCASNWGMGGSYEQYFGPGTRLTVT.

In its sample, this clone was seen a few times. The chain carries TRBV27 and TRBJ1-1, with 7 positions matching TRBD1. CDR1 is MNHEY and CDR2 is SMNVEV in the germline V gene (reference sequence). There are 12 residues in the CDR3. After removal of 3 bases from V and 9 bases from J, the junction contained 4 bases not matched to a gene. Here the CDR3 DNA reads TGTGCCAGCAGTTTTCAGGGGGACAAAGCTTTCTTT. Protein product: CASSFQGDKAFF.